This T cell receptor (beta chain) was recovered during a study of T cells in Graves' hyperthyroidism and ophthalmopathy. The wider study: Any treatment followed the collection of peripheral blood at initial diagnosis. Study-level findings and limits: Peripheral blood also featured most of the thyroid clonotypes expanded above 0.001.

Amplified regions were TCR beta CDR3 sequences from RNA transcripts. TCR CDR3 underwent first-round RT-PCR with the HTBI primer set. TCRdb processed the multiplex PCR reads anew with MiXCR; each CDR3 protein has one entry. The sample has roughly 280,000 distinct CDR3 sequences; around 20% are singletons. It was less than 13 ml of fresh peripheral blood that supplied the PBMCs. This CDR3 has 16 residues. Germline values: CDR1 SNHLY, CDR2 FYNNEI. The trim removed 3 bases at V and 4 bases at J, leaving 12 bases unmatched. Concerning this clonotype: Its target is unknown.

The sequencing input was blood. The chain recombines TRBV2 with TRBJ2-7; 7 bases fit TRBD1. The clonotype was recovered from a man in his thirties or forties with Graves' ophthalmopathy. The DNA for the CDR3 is TGTGCCAGCAGTGATCGCCCGGACAGGTTGTCTTACGAGCAGTACTTC. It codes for CASSDRPDRLSYEQYF.